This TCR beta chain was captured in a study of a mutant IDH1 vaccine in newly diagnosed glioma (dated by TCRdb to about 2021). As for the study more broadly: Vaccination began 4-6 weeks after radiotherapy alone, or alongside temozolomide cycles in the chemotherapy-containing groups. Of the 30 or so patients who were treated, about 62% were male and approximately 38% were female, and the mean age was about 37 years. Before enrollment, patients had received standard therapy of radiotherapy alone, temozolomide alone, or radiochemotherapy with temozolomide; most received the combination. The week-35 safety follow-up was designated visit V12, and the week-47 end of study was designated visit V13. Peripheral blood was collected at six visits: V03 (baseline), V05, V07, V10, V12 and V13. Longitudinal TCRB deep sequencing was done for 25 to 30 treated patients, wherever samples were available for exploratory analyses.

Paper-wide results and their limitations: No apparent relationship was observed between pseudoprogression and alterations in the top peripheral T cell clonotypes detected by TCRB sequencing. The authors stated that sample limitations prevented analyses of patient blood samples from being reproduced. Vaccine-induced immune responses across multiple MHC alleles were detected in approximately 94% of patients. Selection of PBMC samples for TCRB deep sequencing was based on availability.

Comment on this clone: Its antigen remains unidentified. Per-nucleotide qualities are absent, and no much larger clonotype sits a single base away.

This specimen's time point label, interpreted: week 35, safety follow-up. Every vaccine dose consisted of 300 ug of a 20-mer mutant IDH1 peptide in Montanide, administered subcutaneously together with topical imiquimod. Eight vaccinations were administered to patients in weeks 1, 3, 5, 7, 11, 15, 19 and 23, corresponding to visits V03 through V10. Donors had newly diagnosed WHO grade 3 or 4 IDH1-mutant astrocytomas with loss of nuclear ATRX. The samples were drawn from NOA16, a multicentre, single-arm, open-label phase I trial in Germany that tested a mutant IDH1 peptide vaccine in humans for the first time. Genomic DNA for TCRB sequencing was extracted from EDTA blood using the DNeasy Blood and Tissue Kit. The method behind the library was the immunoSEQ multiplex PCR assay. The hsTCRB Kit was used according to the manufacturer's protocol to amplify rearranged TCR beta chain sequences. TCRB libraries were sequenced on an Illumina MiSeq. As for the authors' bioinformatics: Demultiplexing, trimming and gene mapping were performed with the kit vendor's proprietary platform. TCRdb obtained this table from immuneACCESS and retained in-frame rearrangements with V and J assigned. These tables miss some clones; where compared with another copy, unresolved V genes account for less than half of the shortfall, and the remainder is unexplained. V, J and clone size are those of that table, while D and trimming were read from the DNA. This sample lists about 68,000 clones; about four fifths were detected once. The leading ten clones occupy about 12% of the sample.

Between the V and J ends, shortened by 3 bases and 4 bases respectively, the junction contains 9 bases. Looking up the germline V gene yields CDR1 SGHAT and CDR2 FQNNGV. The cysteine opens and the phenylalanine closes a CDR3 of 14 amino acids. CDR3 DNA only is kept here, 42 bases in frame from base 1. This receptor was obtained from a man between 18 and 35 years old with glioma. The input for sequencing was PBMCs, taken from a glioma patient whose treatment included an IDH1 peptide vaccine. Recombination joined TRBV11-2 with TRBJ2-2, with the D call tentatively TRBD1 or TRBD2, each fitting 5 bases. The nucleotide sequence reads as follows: TGTGCCAGCAGCTTGGGACCCTTCACCGGGGAGCTGTTTTTT. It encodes CASSLGPFTGELFF.